This T cell receptor (beta chain) is from a study of vaccination and CD4 T cells after COVID-19. V was shortened by 7 bases and J by 4 bases, with 5 bases between the two germline ends. Germline V gives CDR1 MNHNS, CDR2 SASEGT. There are 11 residues in the CDR3. Scientists ran DNA taken from cultured CD4+ T cells through the Oncomine TCR Beta short-read assay for sequencing. TCRdb called the PCR reads again in MiXCR, with one record for every CDR3 protein. The table has about 22,000 distinct CDR3 sequences, approximately 29% seen once; the top ten hold approximately 10%. For this clonotype: Antigen unknown.

As for time point: late sampling 161 to 241 days after vaccination in three convalescent patients. Treatment indicated: approximately nine-day PBMC culture with coronavirus spike peptide pools or control peptides (ViraFEST assay). The chain carries TRBV6-1 and TRBJ2-1; D is undetermined. The TCR originated in a human donor who had recovered from COVID-19. The specimen was CD4+ T cells from blood, cultured in vitro, collected about 7 months after SARS-CoV-2 vaccination. CDR3 sequence reads: CASTSYNEQFF. CDR3 in DNA: TGTGCCAGCACGAGTTACAATGAGCAGTTCTTC.